Listed below are T cell receptor beta chains from one sample, sequenced in a study of shared clonotypes between healthy human individuals. Only in-frame clones appear in the TCRdb table, and some are missing; sequencing was by immunoSEQ multiplex PCR. The repertoire includes over 850,000 clones, approximately 78% of them detected once, and around 0.61% sits in the top ten. Material for sequencing was memory CD4+ T cells from PBMCs. The origin of the receptors is a man in his late teens or twenties in good health. Some clones in this sample may be carry-over from other donors' samples. CDR3s include the opening cysteine and the closing phenylalanine or tryptophan. A D gene is named only where the DNA matches it firmly. The listing skips clone size in some rows; elsewhere it reads once, few, many or a size class.

j_call v_call d_call clone_size cdr3_nt cdr3_aa
TRBJ2-3 TRBV9 TRBD2 NA TGTGCCAGCAGCGTAGCCTACGGACTAGCGGGCACAGATACGCAGTATTTT CASSVAYGLAGTDTQYF
TRBJ2-5 TRBV11-3 TRBD1 NA TGTGCCAGCAGCTTAGATGGGACAGCTAAAGAGACCCAGTACTTC CASSLDGTAKETQYF
TRBJ2-2 TRBV2 NA few TGTGCCAGCGGAGTTGGGTACCGGGAGCTGTTTTTT CASGVGYRELFF
TRBJ2-7 TRBV28 NA NA TGTGCCAGCAGTTTAGCGGGGACAATCGGCTACGAGCAGTACTTC CASSLAGTIGYEQYF
TRBJ2-3 TRBV5-1 NA once TGCGCCAGCAGTCCCTCCCAGGGCCCAGATACGCAGTATTTT CASSPSQGPDTQYF
TRBJ2-1 TRBV30 NA NA TGTGCCTGGAGCGGGAGCGGATCTTACAATGAGCAGTTCTTC CAWSGSGSYNEQFF
TRBJ2-5 TRBV6-5 NA NA TGTGCCAGCAGCCTAGGAGGCTTCGAGACCCAGTACTTC CASSLGGFETQYF
TRBJ2-2 TRBV19 TRBD2 NA TGTGCCAGTAGTGATCAACCTACGGGAGGGCCTGGAGGGGAGCTGTTTTTT CASSDQPTGGPGGELFF
TRBJ2-7 TRBV28 TRBD2 NA TGTGCCAGCAGTCTAGCGGGAGACCTGCACGAGCAGTACTTC CASSLAGDLHEQYF
TRBJ1-3 TRBV28 NA NA TGTGCCAGCAGTTTATATAGGGGGGCTGGAAACACCATATATTTT CASSLYRGAGNTIYF
TRBJ1-5 TRBV28 NA NA TGTGCCAGCAGTTCGCCCCGGTCACGACAGCCCCAGCATTTT CASSSPRSRQPQHF
TRBJ1-2 TRBV19 NA once TGTGCCAGTAGTAAGCATCCCAATGGCTACACCTTC CASSKHPNGYTF
TRBJ2-7 TRBV7-8 NA NA TGTGCCAGCAGCCAAAGCGTGACGAACTCCTACGAGCAGTACTTC CASSQSVTNSYEQYF
TRBJ1-2 TRBV19 NA NA TGTGCCAGTACCCGAGGGACGGCTAACTATGGCTACACCTTC CASTRGTANYGYTF
TRBJ2-3 TRBV7-8 TRBD2 NA TGTGCCAGCAGTCACCCTCGGCGGCTAGCGGGAGAGGGAGATACGCAGTATTTT CASSHPRRLAGEGDTQYF
TRBJ2-5 TRBV7-9 NA NA TGTGCCAGCACCACACGGTGGGGAGAGACCCAGTACTTC CASTTRWGETQYF
TRBJ1-3 TRBV11-2 NA few TGTGCCAGCAGCCCAACAGGGATTACTGGAAACACCATATATTTT CASSPTGITGNTIYF
TRBJ2-2 TRBV18 NA once TGTGCCAGCTCACCCCCCGCGGGGAACACCGGGGAGCTGTTTTTT CASSPPAGNTGELFF